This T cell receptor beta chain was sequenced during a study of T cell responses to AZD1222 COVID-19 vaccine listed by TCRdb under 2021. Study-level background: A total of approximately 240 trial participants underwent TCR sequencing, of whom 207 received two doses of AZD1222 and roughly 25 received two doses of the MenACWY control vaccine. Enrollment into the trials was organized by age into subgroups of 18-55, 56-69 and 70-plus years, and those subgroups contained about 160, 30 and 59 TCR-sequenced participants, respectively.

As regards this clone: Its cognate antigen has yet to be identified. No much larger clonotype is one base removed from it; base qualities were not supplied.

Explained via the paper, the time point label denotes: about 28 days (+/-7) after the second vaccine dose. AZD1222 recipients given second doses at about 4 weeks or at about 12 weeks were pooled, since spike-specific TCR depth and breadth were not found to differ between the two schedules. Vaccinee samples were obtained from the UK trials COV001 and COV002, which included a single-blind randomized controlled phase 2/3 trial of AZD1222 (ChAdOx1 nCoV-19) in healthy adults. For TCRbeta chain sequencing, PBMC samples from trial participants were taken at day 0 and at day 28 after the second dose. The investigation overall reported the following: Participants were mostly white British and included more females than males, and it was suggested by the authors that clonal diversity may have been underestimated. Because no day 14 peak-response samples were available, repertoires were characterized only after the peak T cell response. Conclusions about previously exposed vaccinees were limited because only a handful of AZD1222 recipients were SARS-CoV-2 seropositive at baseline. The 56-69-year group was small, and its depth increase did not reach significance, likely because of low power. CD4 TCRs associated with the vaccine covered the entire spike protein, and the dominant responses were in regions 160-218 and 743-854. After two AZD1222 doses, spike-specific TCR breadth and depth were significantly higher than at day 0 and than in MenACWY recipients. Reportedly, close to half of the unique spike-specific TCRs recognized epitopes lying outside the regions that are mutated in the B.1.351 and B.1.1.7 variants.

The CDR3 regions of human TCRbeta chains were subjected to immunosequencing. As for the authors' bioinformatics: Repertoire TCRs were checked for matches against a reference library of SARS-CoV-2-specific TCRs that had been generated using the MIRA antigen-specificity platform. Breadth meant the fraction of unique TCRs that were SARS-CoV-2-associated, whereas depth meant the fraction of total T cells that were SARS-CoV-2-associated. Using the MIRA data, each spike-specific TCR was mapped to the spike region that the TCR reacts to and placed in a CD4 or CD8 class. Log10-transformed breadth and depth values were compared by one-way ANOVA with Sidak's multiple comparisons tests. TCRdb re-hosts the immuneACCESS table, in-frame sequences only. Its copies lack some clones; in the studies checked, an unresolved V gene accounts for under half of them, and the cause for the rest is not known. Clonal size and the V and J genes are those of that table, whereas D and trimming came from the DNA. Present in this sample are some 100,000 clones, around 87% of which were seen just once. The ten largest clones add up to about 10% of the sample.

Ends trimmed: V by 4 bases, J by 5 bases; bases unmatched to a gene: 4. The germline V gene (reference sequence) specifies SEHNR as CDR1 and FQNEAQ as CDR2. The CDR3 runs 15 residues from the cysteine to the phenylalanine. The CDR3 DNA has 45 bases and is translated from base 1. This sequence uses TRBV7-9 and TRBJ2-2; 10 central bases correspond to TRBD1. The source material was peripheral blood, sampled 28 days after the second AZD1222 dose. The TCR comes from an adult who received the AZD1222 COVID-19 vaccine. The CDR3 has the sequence CASSSGTGVTGELFF. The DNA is TGTGCCAGCAGCTCCGGGACAGGGGTGACCGGGGAGCTGTTTTTT. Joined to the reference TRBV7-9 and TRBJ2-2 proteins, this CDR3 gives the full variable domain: DTGVSQNPRHKITKRGQNVTFRCDPISEHNRLYWYRQTLGQGPEFLTYFQNEAQLEKSRLLSDRFSAERPKGSFSTLEIQRTEQGDSAMYLCASSSGTGVTGELFFGEGSRLTVL.